Each of the 5 T cell receptor beta chains below was sequenced from the same sample in a study of cytomegalovirus exposure and HLA in healthy donors. PCR used 60 Vbeta primers and 13 Jbeta primers. This table comes from immunoSEQ multiplex PCR, and its TCRdb copy is limited to in-frame clones, with some not included. The sample includes tens of thousands of clones. Sequencing was done on a sample of PBMCs. The origin of the receptors is a woman between 55 and 75 years old in good health and CMV-seronegative.

Concerning this clone itself: Different DNA sequences within this sample yield the same CDR3. The rearrangement uses TRBV5-1 and TRBJ1-2; D is undetermined. The CDR3 length is 12 residues. In germline, CDR1 is SGHRS, CDR2 YFSETQ. V gave up 3 bases and J gave up 5 bases, with 8 bases separating them. In DNA, the CDR3 is TGCGCCAGCAGCTCCGGGGATTATGGCTACACCTTC. This sequence encodes CASSSGDYGYTF. The full variable domain, completed using reference TRBV5-1 and TRBJ1-2, is KAGVTQTPRYLIKTRGQQVTLSCSPISGHRSVSWYQQTPGQGLQFLFEYFSETQRNKGNFPGRFSGRQFSNSRSEMNVSTLELGDSALYLCASSSGDYGYTFGSGTRLTVV.

This chain joins TRBV10-2 and TRBJ2-4, with 10 bases matching TRBD2. V gave up 8 bases and J gave up 5 bases; unmatched junction bases: 6. This CDR3 spans 14 amino acids. Germline V gene sequence: CDR1 WSHSY, CDR2 SAAADI. In DNA form, the CDR3 reads TGCGCCAGCTCGCGAGCGGGAGGGGAAAACATTCAGTACTTC. Its translation: CASSRAGGENIQYF.

This chain joins TRBV7-3 and TRBJ1-1; D is perhaps TRBD1 (5 bases). Germline V lookup: CDR1 SGHTA, CDR2 FQGTGA. Trimming pared 0 bases from V and 4 bases from J, leaving 9 bases between. CDR3 length equals 14 residues. CDR3 sequence (DNA): TGTGCCAGCAGCTTAACTGGGGGAGGCACTGAAGCTTTCTTT. It specifies CASSLTGGGTEAFF. Variable domain in full (rest from reference TRBV7-3 and TRBJ1-1): GAGVSQTPSNKVTEKGKYVELRCDPISGHTALYWYRQSLGQGPEFLIYFQGTGAADDSGLPNDRFFAVRPEGSVSTLKIQRTERGDSAVYLCASSLTGGGTEAFFGQGTRLTVV.

Here the CDR3 reads CASSASEEAGDEQFF. The CDR3 nucleotides are TGTGCCAGCAGTGCCTCCGAGGAGGCGGGAGATGAGCAGTTCTTC. The chain couples TRBV6-1 to TRBJ2-1; 7 nucleotides line up with TRBD2. The CDR3 sequence is 15 residues long. With 4 bases clipped from V and 8 bases from J, the junction kept 11 bases outside the gene matches. Germline-derived CDR1 and CDR2 are MNHNS and SASEGT.

V is TRBV11-3 and J is TRBJ2-2, with TRBD2 identical over 14 bases. The CDR3 runs to 17 residues. CDR1 and CDR2 (germline): SGHNT, YENEEA. J was trimmed by 5 bases and V by 1 base; bases with no gene match: 3. CDR3 region: CASSLGTSGRRTGELFF. CDR3 in DNA: TGTGCCAGCAGCTTAGGGACTAGCGGGAGGCGGACCGGGGAGCTGTTTTTT.